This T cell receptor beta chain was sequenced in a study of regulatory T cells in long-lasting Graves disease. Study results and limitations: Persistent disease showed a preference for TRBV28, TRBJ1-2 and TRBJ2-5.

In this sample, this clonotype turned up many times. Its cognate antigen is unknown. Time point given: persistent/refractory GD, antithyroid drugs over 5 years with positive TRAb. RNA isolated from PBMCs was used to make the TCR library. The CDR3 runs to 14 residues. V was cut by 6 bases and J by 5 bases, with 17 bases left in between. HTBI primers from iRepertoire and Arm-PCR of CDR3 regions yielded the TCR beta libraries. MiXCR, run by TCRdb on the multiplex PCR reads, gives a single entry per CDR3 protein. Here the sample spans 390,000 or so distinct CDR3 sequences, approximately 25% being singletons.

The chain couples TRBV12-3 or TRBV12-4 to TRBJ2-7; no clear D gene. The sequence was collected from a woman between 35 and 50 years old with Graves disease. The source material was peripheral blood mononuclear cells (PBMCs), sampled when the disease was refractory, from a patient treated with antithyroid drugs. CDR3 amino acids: CASSKDPLRDEQYF. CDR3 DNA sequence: TGTGCCAGCAGCAAAGACCCCCTTAGGGACGAGCAGTACTTC.